The sequence of this T cell receptor beta chain was determined in a study of a mutant IDH1 vaccine in newly diagnosed glioma. Across the study: Vaccination started 4-6 weeks after radiotherapy alone, or with temozolomide cycles.

In regard to this clone: The antigen is unknown.

V lost 1 base to trimming and J lost 2 bases, with 9 bases between them. The CDR3 covers 14 residues. From germline, CDR1 is MGHRA and CDR2 YSYEKL. The time point: week 23, last vaccination. Vaccinated patients received 300 ug of mutant IDH1 20-mer peptide per dose, with topical imiquimod. The assay was immunoSEQ multiplex PCR, and TCRdb's table has in-frame clones only and misses some. Among approximately 50,000 clones listed, 75% to 90% were seen once. The receptor comes from a man between 35 and 55 years old with glioma. The chain joins TRBV4-1 to TRBJ2-7; D call uncertain. This sample comprised PBMCs, obtained from a glioma patient whose treatment included an IDH1 peptide vaccine. CDR3 sequence (DNA): TGCGCCAGCAGCCAAGTTCCAACCACCTACGAGCAGTACTTC. Protein sequence: CASSQVPTTYEQYF.